This T cell receptor (beta chain) stems from a study of glioma-infiltrating T cells after dendritic cell vaccination. The repertoire was sequenced with immunoSEQ multiplex PCR; TCRdb's copy has only in-frame clones and lacks some. The sample carries approximately 48,000 clones, 65% to 90% recorded once. Germline CDR1 reads SGHNT; CDR2 reads YYREEE (reference sequence). V was pared by 4 bases and J by 5 bases, with 10 bases of the junction left unmatched. The CDR3 is 15 amino acids. The V and J genes are TRBV5-4 and TRBJ2-5; 8 nucleotides agree with TRBD2. Sequencing was performed on blood, taken before dendritic cell vaccination. The receptor was derived from a human donor with glioblastoma. The CDR3 bases are TGTGCCAGCAGCCCAACCGGGACTAGGGGCGAGACCCAGTACTTC. This gives the protein CASSPTGTRGETQYF.